Listed here are 5 T cell receptor beta chains from one sample, sequenced in a study of cytomegalovirus exposure and HLA in healthy donors. In the PCR, 60 Vbeta and 13 Jbeta primers were used. The assay was immunoSEQ multiplex PCR, and TCRdb's table has in-frame clones only and misses some. In all, the sample yields around 140,000 clones. Sequenced sample: PBMCs. The receptors stem from a male donor in good health and CMV-seronegative.

The V and J genes are TRBV4-3 and TRBJ1-1, with a tentative D call TRBD1 (5 bases). The CDR3 has 15 amino acids. Trimming took 1 base from V and 6 from J, leaving 15 bases between them. The germline gives CDR1 LGHNA, CDR2 YSLEER. DNA for the CDR3: TGCGCCAGCAGCCAAGGCCCAATTTCGGGGGCTGAAGCTTTCTTT. It yields the protein CASSQGPISGAEAFF.

The chain couples TRBV19 to TRBJ2-3, with TRBD1 identical over 9 bases. This CDR3 has 16 amino acids. The V segment lost 3 bases and the J segment 6 bases; nucleotides outside the gene matches: 10. CDR1 and CDR2 from the germline V gene are LNHDA and SQIVND (reference sequence). The CDR3: CASSIPGQGFRDTQYF. The CDR3 DNA sequence: TGTGCCAGTAGTATTCCGGGACAGGGATTTAGGGATACGCAGTATTTT.

CDR3 loop: CAIRDDRGTNEKLFF. DNA of the CDR3: TGTGCCATCAGAGACGACAGGGGAACTAATGAAAAACTGTTTTTT. The rearrangement uses TRBV10-3 and TRBJ1-4; 8 positions match TRBD1. Germline V lookup: CDR1 ENHRY, CDR2 SYGVKD. Trimming removed 6 bases from V and 1 base from J; junction bases left unmatched: 4. The length of the CDR3 is 15 residues.

The V gene is TRBV27, the J gene TRBJ2-7; maybe TRBD1 (5 bases). The germline V gene encodes CDR1 MNHEY and CDR2 SMNVEV (reference sequence). The CDR3 extends over 15 amino acids. V dropped 6 bases and J dropped 0 bases, with 15 bases sitting between them. The CDR3 bases are TGTGCCAGCAGCCTTATAAGGGGAAGCTCCTACGAGCAGTACTTC. Translation: CASSLIRGSSYEQYF.

The chain couples TRBV6-6 to TRBJ1-1; D may be TRBD1 (5 bases). Trimming pared 10 bases from V and 3 bases from J, leaving 12 bases between. Germline-derived CDR1 and CDR2 are MNHNY and SVGAGI (reference sequence). This CDR3 comprises 12 residues. CDR3 in DNA: TGTGCCACGACAGTTTACTACACTGAAGCTTTCTTT. It is translated as CATTVYYTEAFF.